The present TCR beta chain was sequenced within a study of T cells in localized non-small cell lung cancer. Study-level findings and limits: Longer survival (overall) was linked to higher T cell density in blood. Appearing in adjacent lung were a median about 60 of the top 100 tumor clones. Uninvolved adjacent lung showed peak T cell clonality, exceeding tumor.

CDR1 and CDR2 (germline): GTSNPN, SVGIG (reference sequence). The CDR3 covers 16 residues. V trimming: 0 bases; J trimming: 3 bases; junction bases outside the gene matches: 6. Some clones are missing from TCRdb's copy, which holds only in-frame ones; the method was immunoSEQ multiplex PCR. Of over a thousand clones in the sample, more than 20% are singletons; the top ten hold around 13%. On this clone: The antigen is unknown.

The origin of this receptor is a man between 40 and 70 years old with stage II squamous cell lung carcinoma. The sequencing used normal lung tissue next to the tumor, collected before any cancer treatment. The rearrangement uses TRBV30 and TRBJ2-3; 10 bases map to TRBD1. The CDR3 coding sequence is TGTGCCTGGAGTGTAAGTCCGGGACAGGGGACAGATACGCAGTATTTT. Translating it yields CAWSVSPGQGTDTQYF.